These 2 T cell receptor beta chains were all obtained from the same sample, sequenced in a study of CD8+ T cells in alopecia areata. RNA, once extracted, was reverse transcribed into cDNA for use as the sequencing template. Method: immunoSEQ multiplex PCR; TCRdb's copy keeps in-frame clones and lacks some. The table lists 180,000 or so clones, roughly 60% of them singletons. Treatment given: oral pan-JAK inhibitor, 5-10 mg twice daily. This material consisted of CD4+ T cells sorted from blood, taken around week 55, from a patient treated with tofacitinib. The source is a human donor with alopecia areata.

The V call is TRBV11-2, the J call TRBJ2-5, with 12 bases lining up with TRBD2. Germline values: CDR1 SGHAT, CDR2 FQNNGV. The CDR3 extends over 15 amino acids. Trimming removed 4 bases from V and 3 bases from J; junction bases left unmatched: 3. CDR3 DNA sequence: TGTGCCAGCAGCTCACGGACTAGCGGGGAAGAGACCCAGTACTTC. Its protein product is CASSSRTSGEETQYF.

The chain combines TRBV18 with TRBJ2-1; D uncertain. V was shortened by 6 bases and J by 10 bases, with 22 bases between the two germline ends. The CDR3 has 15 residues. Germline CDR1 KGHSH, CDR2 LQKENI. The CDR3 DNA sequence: TGTGCCAGCTCGGAAAGCCCAACCAATACAGACGAGCAGTTCTTC. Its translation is CASSESPTNTDEQFF. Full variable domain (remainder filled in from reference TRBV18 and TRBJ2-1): NAGVMQNPRHLVRRRGQEARLRCSPMKGHSHVYWYRQLPEEGLKFMVYLQKENIIDESGMPKERFSAEFPKEGPSILRIQQVVRGDSAAYFCASSESPTNTDEQFFGPGTRLTVL.